The present TCR beta chain was sequenced within a study of cytomegalovirus exposure and HLA in healthy donors. Study results and limitations: The analysis excluded some indistinguishable V segments, including TRBV6-2 and TRBV6-3.

The CDR3 loop spans 12 amino acids. Looked up from germline, CDR1 is WSHSY and CDR2 is SAAADI. The V and J ends lost 7 bases and 3 bases respectively, with 9 bases between them. Primers included in the PCR were 60 Vbeta and 13 Jbeta primers. Some clones are missing from TCRdb's copy, which holds only in-frame ones; the method was immunoSEQ multiplex PCR. The sample contains over 140,000 clones, 70% to 90% of which appear only once. Regarding this clone: Its antigen is currently unknown.

The chain joins TRBV10-2 to TRBJ1-1; D is perhaps TRBD1 (5 bases). The TCR was taken from a man aged 50 to 59 in good health and CMV-seronegative. What was sequenced was PBMCs. CDR3 amino acids: CASKLGDTEAFF. The DNA for the CDR3 is TGCGCCAGCAAATTAGGGGACACTGAAGCTTTCTTT.